Presented here are 9 T cell receptor beta chains from one specimen sequenced in a study of blood T cell repertoires in COVID-19. Profiling relied on immunoSEQ multiplex PCR, and the TCRdb table lists in-frame clones only, not all of them. This sample has roughly 220,000 clones, with roughly four fifths found just once. The material sequenced was peripheral blood. These receptor sequences come from a woman of 80 years or more with COVID-19, enrolled during active disease.

The chain is built from TRBV4-1 and TRBJ2-3, with TRBD2 matching over 12 bases. The CDR3 has 16 residues. Trimming cost V 4 bases and J 3 bases; bases outside gene matches: 5. Germline CDR1 reads MGHRA; CDR2 reads YSYEKL. CDR3 DNA sequence: TGCGCCAGCAGCCCCCTAGCGGGGGGGGAAACAGATACGCAGTATTTT. Its translation is CASSPLAGGETDTQYF.

The chain is built from TRBV5-1 and TRBJ2-2; 9 bases align to TRBD2. The ends lost 0 bases at V and 5 bases at J; junction bases unmatched: 8. The CDR3 totals 17 residues. Germline loops: CDR1 SGHRS, CDR2 YFSETQ. This chain's CDR3 is CASSLGPSGGSTGELFF. For the CDR3, the DNA is TGCGCCAGCAGCTTGGGTCCCAGCGGGGGGTCTACCGGGGAGCTGTTTTTT.

The genes are TRBV2 and TRBJ2-5; possibly TRBD2 for D (5 bases). Germline CDR1 is SNHLY and CDR2 is FYNNEI. Trimming left V 8 bases short and J 4 bases short, with 17 bases between. The CDR3 loop spans 14 amino acids. Written as DNA, the CDR3 is TGTGCCAGCCGTCGAGGAGACGGGGTAGAGACCCAGTACTTC. It codes for CASRRGDGVETQYF.

The sample holds one count of this clone. V gene TRBV7-8 combines with J gene TRBJ2-1; a possible D gene is TRBD2 (5 bases). V was trimmed by 5 bases and J by 0 bases, leaving 11 bases between them. The CDR3 is 15 residues long. Per germline, CDR1 SGHVS and CDR2 FQNEAQ. CDR3 loop: CASSPRGSSYNEQFF. DNA of the CDR3: TGTGCCAGCAGCCCTCGAGGGAGCTCCTACAATGAGCAGTTCTTC.

Remarks on this clone: At the DNA level, this CDR3 is encoded by other sequences in the same sample as well. The V gene is TRBV5-1, the J gene TRBJ2-7, with D maybe TRBD1 (6 bases). The CDR3 length is 13 residues. Germline V gene lookup returns CDR1 SGHRS and CDR2 YFSETQ. V shed 8 bases and J shed 1 base, with 13 bases lying between them. The DNA of the CDR3 is TGCGCCAGTAGTTACCAGGGGTCCTACGAGCAGTACTTC. It translates to CASSYQGSYEQYF.

The J gene is TRBJ1-5, the V gene TRBV3-1 (or the pseudogene TRBV3-2), with D perhaps TRBD1 (5 bases). The germline gives CDR1 LGHDT, CDR2 YNNKEL (reference sequence). CDR3 size: 15 residues. V shed 0 bases and J shed 2 bases, with 8 bases lying between them. CDR3 loop: CASSQDWGGNQPQHF. The CDR3 DNA is TGTGCCAGCAGCCAAGATTGGGGGGGCAATCAGCCCCAGCATTTT.

The rearrangement joins TRBV3-1 (or the pseudogene TRBV3-2) to TRBJ2-3; a possible D gene is TRBD1 (5 bases). Germline V gives CDR1 LGHDT, CDR2 YNNKEL (reference sequence). Trimming took 5 bases from V and 4 from J, leaving 19 bases between them. CDR3 size: 16 residues. In DNA, the CDR3 is TGTGCCAGCAGCTTTAGGGGTTTGGGTTCGGCAGATACGCAGTATTTT. Its protein product is CASSFRGLGSADTQYF.

The V call is TRBV18, the J call TRBJ1-3, with unresolved D. The length of the CDR3 is 17 residues. Trimming removed 2 bases from V and 2 bases from J, with 16 bases in between. CDR1 and CDR2 from the germline V gene are KGHSH and LQKENI. The DNA of the CDR3 is TGTGCCAGCTCACCATTAAGCCGGGTGTTAGCTGGAAACACCATATATTTT. Amino acids: CASSPLSRVLAGNTIYF. Looking up the rest from reference TRBV18 and TRBJ1-3 gives the full variable domain: NAGVMQNPRHLVRRRGQEARLRCSPMKGHSHVYWYRQLPEEGLKFMVYLQKENIIDESGMPKERFSAEFPKEGPSILRIQQVVRGDSAAYFCASSPLSRVLAGNTIYFGEGSWLTVV.

The table lists this clone with a few counts. This chain uses TRBV19 with TRBJ1-1, with D hard to call. The V gene's germline CDR1 is LNHDA and CDR2 SQIVND (reference sequence). Trimming pared 7 bases from V and 0 bases from J, leaving 15 bases between. This CDR3 contains 15 residues. CDR3 residues: CASKVQPEMNTEAFF. In nucleotides, the CDR3 is TGTGCCAGTAAGGTACAGCCCGAGATGAACACTGAAGCTTTCTTT.